Listed below are T cell receptor beta chains from one sample, sequenced in a study of T-cell reconstitution after alpha-beta-depleted transplantation in children. A single record per CDR3 protein comes from TCRdb applying MiXCR to the PCR reads. Here the sample spans under 300,000 distinct CDR3 sequences, roughly 10% being singletons. The sample was peripheral blood, taken 180 days after TCRalphabeta/CD19-depleted stem cell transplant. These receptors originate from a male patient aged 2-15 years who had a stem cell transplant for chronic granulomatous disease, so the T cells may come from the graft donor. Each CDR3 is given with its conserved first and last residue. A D gene is named only where the DNA matches it firmly. Expanded clones are given a class, and other clones once, few, many or no size at all.

CDR3 DNA: TGTGCCAGCAGTTCCCCGGGACTAGCGGGAGGGCCGGGTTACAATGAGCAGTTCTTC; CDR3 protein: CASSSPGLAGGPGYNEQFF; J gene: TRBJ2-1; D gene: TRBD2; clone size: many; V gene: TRBV27
CDR3 DNA: TGCAGCGTTGATCGGACTAGCGGGAGAGATACGCAGTATTTT; CDR3 protein: CSVDRTSGRDTQYF; J gene: TRBJ2-3; D gene: TRBD2; clone size: many; V gene: TRBV29-1
CDR3 DNA: TGTGCCAGCAGTTTATCAAGCGACAGCACCTACGAGCAGTACTTC; CDR3 protein: CASSLSSDSTYEQYF; J gene: TRBJ2-7; D gene: NA; clone size: many; V gene: TRBV27
CDR3 DNA: TGTGCCAGCATGAGGGGGGCCACAGATACGCAGTATTTT; CDR3 protein: CASMRGATDTQYF; J gene: TRBJ2-3; D gene: NA; clone size: many; V gene: TRBV12-3/TRBV12-4
CDR3 DNA: TGTGCCAGCAGGATGCAGGGAAACTATGGCTACACCTTC; CDR3 protein: CASRMQGNYGYTF; J gene: TRBJ1-2; D gene: NA; clone size: NA; V gene: TRBV27
CDR3 DNA: TGCAGTGCTGGGTGGGGGGCGCGGTATTTT; CDR3 protein: CSAGWGARYF; J gene: TRBJ2-3; D gene: NA; clone size: many; V gene: TRBV20-1
CDR3 DNA: TGTGCCAGGAGCCCCGGTCTCCAGGGGATCCCTCAAGAGACCCAGTACTTC; CDR3 protein: CARSPGLQGIPQETQYF; J gene: TRBJ2-5; D gene: NA; clone size: NA; V gene: TRBV4-2
CDR3 DNA: TGCAGCGTTGAGTGGGGCAGCTCCTACGAGCAGTACTTC; CDR3 protein: CSVEWGSSYEQYF; J gene: TRBJ2-7; D gene: NA; clone size: many; V gene: TRBV29-1
CDR3 DNA: TGCAGTGCTTGGGGGAGAGGGGCGAGCACAGATACGCAGTATTTT; CDR3 protein: CSAWGRGASTDTQYF; J gene: TRBJ2-3; D gene: NA; clone size: many; V gene: TRBV20-1
CDR3 DNA: TGTGCCAGCACCTGGCTAGCGGGGAACACCGGGGAGCTGTTTTTT; CDR3 protein: CASTWLAGNTGELFF; J gene: TRBJ2-2; D gene: TRBD2; clone size: few; V gene: TRBV12-3/TRBV12-4
CDR3 DNA: TGCAGTGCTAGAGACTACAACAACTCCTACAATGAGCAGTTCTTC; CDR3 protein: CSARDYNNSYNEQFF; J gene: TRBJ2-1; D gene: NA; clone size: many; V gene: TRBV20-1
CDR3 DNA: TGTGCCAGCAGTGTTCACAGGGGGCAGGGTGAAAAACTGTTTTTT; CDR3 protein: CASSVHRGQGEKLFF; J gene: TRBJ1-4; D gene: TRBD1; clone size: few; V gene: TRBV2
CDR3 DNA: TGTGCCTGGAAAGAGTTCGCGCGGGATCAAGAGACCCAGTACTTC; CDR3 protein: CAWKEFARDQETQYF; J gene: TRBJ2-5; D gene: NA; clone size: many; V gene: TRBV30
CDR3 DNA: TGTGCCAGCAGTGACTTCAGAGCTACGGGACTAGCGGGAAAAGAGACCCAGTACTTC; CDR3 protein: CASSDFRATGLAGKETQYF; J gene: TRBJ2-5; D gene: TRBD2; clone size: NA; V gene: TRBV25-1
CDR3 DNA: TGTGCCGCTAGGGCCCTTTCTGGGGCCAACGTCCTGACTTTC; CDR3 protein: CAARALSGANVLTF; J gene: TRBJ2-6; D gene: NA; clone size: NA; V gene: TRBV19
CDR3 DNA: TGTGCCAGCAGTGAAGTAAGGGGACTGGGCGGCTACACCTTC; CDR3 protein: CASSEVRGLGGYTF; J gene: TRBJ1-2; D gene: NA; clone size: many; V gene: TRBV6-1
CDR3 DNA: TGTGCCAGCAGCCAGCACCCGGGGGCGACCAAAAACATTCAGTACTTC; CDR3 protein: CASSQHPGATKNIQYF; J gene: TRBJ2-4; D gene: NA; clone size: many; V gene: TRBV7-2
CDR3 DNA: TGTGCCAGCAGTCAGGGGGGTGGCCAGCCCCAGCATTTT; CDR3 protein: CASSQGGGQPQHF; J gene: TRBJ1-5; D gene: TRBD1; clone size: many; V gene: TRBV12-3/TRBV12-4